Listed below are T cell receptor beta chains from one sample, sequenced in a study of cytomegalovirus exposure and HLA in healthy donors. Here immunoSEQ multiplex PCR was the method, and the copy in TCRdb shows in-frame clones only, minus some. The sample shows around 250,000 clones, 90% of them seen only once. Material for sequencing was PBMCs. These receptors originate from a young woman in good health and CMV-seronegative. Each CDR3 is given with its conserved first and last residue. D genes are given only for firm matches. Clone sizes are given selectively: once, few, many, or a class where the clone is expanded.

CASGKGAVDTEAFF	TGTGCCAGCGGGAAGGGGGCGGTAGATACTGAAGCTTTCTTT	-	TRBV5-4	14	TRBD1	TRBJ1-1
CASSPPRRRLLSYEQYF	TGTGCCAGCTCACCACCGCGCAGGCGCCTACTCTCCTACGAGCAGTACTTC	-	TRBV18	17	-	TRBJ2-7
CASSPPSTGGADVKTQYF	TGTGCCAGCAGTCCCCCATCGACAGGGGGTGCCGATGTAAAGACCCAGTACTTC	once	TRBV28	18	TRBD1	TRBJ2-5
CASSLVGTAFGNEQFF	TGCGCCAGCAGCTTGGTTGGGACAGCCTTCGGGAATGAGCAGTTCTTC	-	TRBV5-1	16	TRBD1	TRBJ2-1
CASSFVLAGAFSYNEQFF	TGTGCCAGCAGCTTTGTACTAGCGGGGGCCTTCTCCTACAATGAGCAGTTCTTC	-	TRBV5-6	18	TRBD2	TRBJ2-1
CASSADTRYGYTF	TGTGCCAGCAGCGCGGACACCCGATATGGCTACACCTTC	few	TRBV28	13	-	TRBJ1-2
CASSPRDRNNEQFF	TGTGCCAGCTCACCACGGGACAGAAACAATGAGCAGTTCTTC	-	TRBV18	14	TRBD1	TRBJ2-1
CASSYSLGEYGYTF	TGTGCCAGCAGTTACTCTCTGGGAGAATACGGCTACACCTTC	-	TRBV6-5	14	-	TRBJ1-2
CASSVPPGQGFLNEQFF	TGTGCCAGCAGTGTCCCCCCGGGACAGGGTTTTCTGAATGAGCAGTTCTTC	-	TRBV6-1	17	TRBD1	TRBJ2-1
CASSLGGVMEDTQYF	TGTGCCAGCAGCTTGGGGGGGGTGATGGAGGATACGCAGTATTTT	-	TRBV5-4	15	-	TRBJ2-3
CASSQALQAPYTDTQYF	TGCGCCAGCAGCCAAGCTTTGCAGGCCCCCTACACAGATACGCAGTATTTT	-	TRBV4-3	17	-	TRBJ2-3
CASSLTGGETQYF	TGTGCCAGCAGCTTGACAGGGGGAGAGACCCAGTACTTC	-	TRBV5-4	13	TRBD1	TRBJ2-5
CASQPGGRVGNGYTF	TGTGCCAGCCAACCAGGGGGCAGGGTAGGGAATGGCTACACCTTC	-	TRBV6-5	15	TRBD1	TRBJ1-2
CASSPPGTVNTEAFF	TGTGCCAGCTCACCACCGGGGACTGTGAACACTGAAGCTTTCTTT	-	TRBV18	15	-	TRBJ1-1
CAGTGTGGEKLFF	TGTGCCGGAACCGGGACAGGGGGCGAAAAACTGTTTTTT	once	TRBV30	13	TRBD1	TRBJ1-4
CASRPGTEHQPQHF	TGTGCCAGCAGGCCAGGGACAGAACATCAGCCCCAGCATTTT	-	TRBV6-6	14	TRBD1	TRBJ1-5
CASSPRVAPQHF	TGTGCCAGCAGTCCCAGGGTTGCGCCCCAGCATTTT	-	TRBV28	12	-	TRBJ1-5
CASSTTSGGWEQFF	TGTGCCAGCAGCACAACTAGCGGGGGTTGGGAGCAGTTCTTC	-	TRBV11-2	14	TRBD2	TRBJ2-1
CSADTGEAFF	TGCAGTGCTGACACAGGGGAAGCTTTCTTT	-	TRBV20-1	10	-	TRBJ1-1
CASSLRFTGSNEKLFF	TGTGCCAGCAGCTTGAGGTTTACAGGCTCTAATGAAAAACTGTTTTTT	-	TRBV5-6	16	-	TRBJ1-4
CASSYEELNTEAFF	TGTGCCAGCAGTTACGAGGAGTTGAACACTGAAGCTTTCTTT	-	TRBV6-5	14	-	TRBJ1-1
CASSLGGTILDAFF	TGTGCCAGCAGTTTGGGCGGGACGATATTGGATGCTTTCTTT	-	TRBV27	14	-	TRBJ1-1
CSVVGQGAYTPYDGYTF	TGCAGCGTTGTCGGACAGGGAGCCTATACCCCATATGATGGCTACACCTTC	-	TRBV29-1	17	TRBD1	TRBJ1-2
CASSLEGADTQYF	TGTGCCAGCAGCTTGGAGGGAGCAGATACGCAGTATTTT	-	TRBV13	13	-	TRBJ2-3
CASSLGRQRMNTEAFF	TGCGCCAGCAGCTTGGGTAGGCAGCGTATGAACACTGAAGCTTTCTTT	-	TRBV5-1	16	-	TRBJ1-1
CAWSFSRGALNTEAFF	TGTGCCTGGAGTTTTTCCAGGGGAGCCCTGAACACTGAAGCTTTCTTT	-	TRBV30	16	-	TRBJ1-1
CASSSQGTNTEAFF	TGTGCCAGCAGCTCTCAGGGTACGAACACTGAAGCTTTCTTT	-	TRBV7-2	14	-	TRBJ1-1
CASSDGGAGQETQYF	TGTGCCAGCAGTGATGGGGGGGCCGGGCAAGAGACCCAGTACTTC	-	TRBV2	15	-	TRBJ2-5
CSVVPGGGSNTQYF	TGCAGCGTTGTCCCAGGGGGCGGTAGTAATACGCAGTATTTT	-	TRBV29-1	14	TRBD1	TRBJ2-3
CASRDRVEALQPQHF	TGTGCCAGCAGGGACAGGGTGGAAGCTCTTCAGCCCCAGCATTTT	-	TRBV6-1	15	TRBD1	TRBJ1-5
CASSLGTVSTDTQYF	TGTGCCAGCAGCTTAGGCACGGTTAGCACAGATACGCAGTATTTT	-	TRBV7-9	15	-	TRBJ2-3
CSVGGDVGHTNNEQFF	TGCAGCGTGGGCGGTGATGTGGGGCACACAAACAATGAGCAGTTCTTC	-	TRBV29-1	16	-	TRBJ2-1
CASSLQGSNTGELFF	TGTGCCAGCAGCCTACAGGGGTCGAACACCGGGGAGCTGTTTTTT	-	TRBV7-3	15	TRBD1	TRBJ2-2
CASRLRGRSNQPQHF	TGTGCCAGCAGACTCAGGGGCCGTAGCAATCAGCCCCAGCATTTT	-	TRBV28	15	-	TRBJ1-5
CASSYSGRNDQPQHF	TGTGCCAGCAGTTACTCGGGGAGAAATGATCAGCCCCAGCATTTT	-	TRBV6-5	15	-	TRBJ1-5
CASSVTGDTGELFF	TGCGCCAGCAGCGTGACAGGGGACACCGGGGAGCTGTTTTTT	-	TRBV5-1	14	TRBD1	TRBJ2-2
CASSSGGLDNEQFF	TGTGCCAGCAGTTCGGGGGGGCTTGACAATGAGCAGTTCTTC	-	TRBV6-5	14	TRBD2	TRBJ2-1
CASSPIYRGIGTDTQYF	TGTGCCAGCAGTCCAATTTACCGGGGGATTGGGACAGATACGCAGTATTTT	-	TRBV28	17	-	TRBJ2-3
CAISESRDTGQYF	TGTGCCATCAGTGAGTCGAGGGACACCGGGCAGTATTTT	-	TRBV10-3	13	-	TRBJ2-3
CASSLQGAGAINYGYTF	TGCGCCAGCAGCTTGCAGGGGGCAGGAGCAATTAACTATGGCTACACCTTC	-	TRBV5-1	17	TRBD1	TRBJ1-2
CASIPGGRGGTEAFF	TGCGCCAGCATCCCTGGCGGTCGGGGGGGCACTGAAGCTTTCTTT	-	TRBV5-1	15	-	TRBJ1-1
CASSQGVQAGELFF	TGCGCCAGCAGCCAAGGAGTGCAGGCCGGGGAGCTGTTTTTT	-	TRBV4-1	14	-	TRBJ2-2